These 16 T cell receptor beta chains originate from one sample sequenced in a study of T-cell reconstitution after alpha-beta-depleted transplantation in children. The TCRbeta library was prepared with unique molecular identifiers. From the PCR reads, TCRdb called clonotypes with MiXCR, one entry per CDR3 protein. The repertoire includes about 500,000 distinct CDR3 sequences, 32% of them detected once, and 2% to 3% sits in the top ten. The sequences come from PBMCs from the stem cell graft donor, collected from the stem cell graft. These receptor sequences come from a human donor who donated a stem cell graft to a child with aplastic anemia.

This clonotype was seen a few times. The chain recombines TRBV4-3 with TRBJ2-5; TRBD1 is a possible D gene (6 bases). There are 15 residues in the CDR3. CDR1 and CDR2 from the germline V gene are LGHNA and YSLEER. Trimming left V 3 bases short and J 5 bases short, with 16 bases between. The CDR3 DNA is TGCGCCAGCAGCCAGACGACAGGCGTTAGGGAGACCCAGTACTTC. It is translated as CASSQTTGVRETQYF.

This chain's CDR3 is CAILGLAGSYNEQFF. In DNA, the CDR3 is TGTGCCATCTTGGGACTAGCGGGATCCTACAATGAGCAGTTCTTC. The chain employs TRBV12-3 or TRBV12-4 and TRBJ2-1, with 13 bases fitting TRBD2. J lost 1 base, V lost 10 bases, and 4 bases had no gene match. This CDR3 contains 15 residues.

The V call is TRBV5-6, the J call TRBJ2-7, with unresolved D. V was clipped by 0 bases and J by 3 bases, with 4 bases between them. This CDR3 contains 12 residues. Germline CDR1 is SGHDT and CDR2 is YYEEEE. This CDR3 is CASSLEYYEQYF. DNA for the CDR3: TGTGCCAGCAGCTTGGAGTACTACGAGCAGTACTTC.

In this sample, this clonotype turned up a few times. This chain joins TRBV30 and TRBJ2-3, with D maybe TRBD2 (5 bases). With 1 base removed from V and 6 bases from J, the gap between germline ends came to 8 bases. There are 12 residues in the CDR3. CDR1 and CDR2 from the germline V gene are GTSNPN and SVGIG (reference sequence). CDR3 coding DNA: TGTGCCTGGAGTGCGCGGGCCGATACGCAGTATTTT. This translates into CAWSARADTQYF.

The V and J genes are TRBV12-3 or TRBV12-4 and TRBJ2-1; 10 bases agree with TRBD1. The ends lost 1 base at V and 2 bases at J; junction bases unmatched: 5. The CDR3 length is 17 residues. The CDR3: CASSLDDRGRPYNEQFF. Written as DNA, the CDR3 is TGTGCCAGCAGTTTAGACGACAGGGGGCGGCCCTACAATGAGCAGTTCTTC.

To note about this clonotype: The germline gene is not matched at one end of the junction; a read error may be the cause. CDR3 residues: CSVEEGQGATEAFF. The CDR3 region has the DNA TGCAGCGTCGAAGAGGGGCAGGGGGCCACTGAAGCTTTCTTT. This chain joins TRBV29-1 and TRBJ1-1; 8 nucleotides align to TRBD1. Germline V lookup: CDR1 SQVTM, CDR2 ANQGSEA. The CDR3 consists of 14 residues.

This chain's CDR3 is CASSLAEASSYNEQFF. The CDR3 nucleotides are TGTGCCAGCAGCTTAGCAGAGGCGAGCTCCTACAATGAGCAGTTCTTC. The chain uses TRBV7-7 and TRBJ2-1, with D uncertain. Germline CDR1 reads SSHAT; CDR2 reads FNYEAQ (reference sequence). The CDR3 is 16 residues long. The V end was cut by 0 bases, the J end by 0 bases, with 9 bases between.

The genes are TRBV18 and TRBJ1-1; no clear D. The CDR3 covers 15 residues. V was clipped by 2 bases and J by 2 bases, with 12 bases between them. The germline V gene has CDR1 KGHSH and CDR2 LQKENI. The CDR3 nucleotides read TGTGCCAGCTCACCAGAGACGGCGGCCAACACTGAAGCTTTCTTT. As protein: CASSPETAANTEAFF.

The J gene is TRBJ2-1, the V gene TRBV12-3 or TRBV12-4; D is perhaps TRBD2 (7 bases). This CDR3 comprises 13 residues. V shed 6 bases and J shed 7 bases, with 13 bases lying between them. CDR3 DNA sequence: TGTGCCAGCAGGGGGGGAGGGGGGAATGAGCAGTTCTTC. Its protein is CASRGGGGNEQFF.

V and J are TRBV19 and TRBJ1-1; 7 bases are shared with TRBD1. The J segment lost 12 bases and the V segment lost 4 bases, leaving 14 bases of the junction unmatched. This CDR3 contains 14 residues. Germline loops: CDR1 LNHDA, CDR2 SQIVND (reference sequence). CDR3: CASSNDRVRSVTFF. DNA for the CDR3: TGTGCCAGTAGTAACGACAGGGTGCGCTCCGTAACTTTCTTT.

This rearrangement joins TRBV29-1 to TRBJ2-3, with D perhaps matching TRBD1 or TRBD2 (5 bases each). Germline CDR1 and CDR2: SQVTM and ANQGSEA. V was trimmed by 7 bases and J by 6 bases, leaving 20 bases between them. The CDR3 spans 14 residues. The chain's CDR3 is CSARRDRKRDTQYF. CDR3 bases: TGCAGCGCTCGCCGGGACCGCAAAAGGGATACGCAGTATTTT.

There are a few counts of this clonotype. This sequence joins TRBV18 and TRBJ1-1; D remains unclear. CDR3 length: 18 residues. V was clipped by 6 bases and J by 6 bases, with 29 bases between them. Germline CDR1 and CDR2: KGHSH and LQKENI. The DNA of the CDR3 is TGTGCCAGCTCCCAGGACCTTATCAAGGGTGGAGGGAAAGCTGAAGCTTTCTTT. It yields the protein CASSQDLIKGGGKAEAFF.

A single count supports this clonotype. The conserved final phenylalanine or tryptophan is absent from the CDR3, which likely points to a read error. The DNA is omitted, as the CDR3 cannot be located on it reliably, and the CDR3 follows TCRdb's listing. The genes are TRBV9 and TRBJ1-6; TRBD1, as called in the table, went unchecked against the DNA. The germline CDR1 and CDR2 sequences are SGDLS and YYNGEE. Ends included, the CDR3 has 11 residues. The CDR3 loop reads CASSVSGQGGI.

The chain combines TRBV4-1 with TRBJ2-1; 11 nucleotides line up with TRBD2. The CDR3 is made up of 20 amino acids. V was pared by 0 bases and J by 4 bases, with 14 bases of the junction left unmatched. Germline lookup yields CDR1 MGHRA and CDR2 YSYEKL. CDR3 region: CASSQDLRPIRTSGYNEQFF. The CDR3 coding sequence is TGCGCCAGCAGCCAAGATCTGCGTCCGATAAGGACTAGCGGGTACAATGAGCAGTTCTTC.

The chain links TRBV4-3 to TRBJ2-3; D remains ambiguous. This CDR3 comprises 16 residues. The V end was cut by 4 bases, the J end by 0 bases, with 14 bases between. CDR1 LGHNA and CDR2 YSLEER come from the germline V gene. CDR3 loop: CASSLSPTSSTDTQYF. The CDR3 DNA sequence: TGCGCCAGCAGCCTATCCCCGACGTCTAGCACAGATACGCAGTATTTT.

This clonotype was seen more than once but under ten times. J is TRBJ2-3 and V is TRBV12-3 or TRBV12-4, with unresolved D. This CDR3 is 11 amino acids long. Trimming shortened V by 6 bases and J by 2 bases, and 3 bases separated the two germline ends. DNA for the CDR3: TGTGCCAGCAGGACCACAGATACGCAGTATTTT. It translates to CASRTTDTQYF.